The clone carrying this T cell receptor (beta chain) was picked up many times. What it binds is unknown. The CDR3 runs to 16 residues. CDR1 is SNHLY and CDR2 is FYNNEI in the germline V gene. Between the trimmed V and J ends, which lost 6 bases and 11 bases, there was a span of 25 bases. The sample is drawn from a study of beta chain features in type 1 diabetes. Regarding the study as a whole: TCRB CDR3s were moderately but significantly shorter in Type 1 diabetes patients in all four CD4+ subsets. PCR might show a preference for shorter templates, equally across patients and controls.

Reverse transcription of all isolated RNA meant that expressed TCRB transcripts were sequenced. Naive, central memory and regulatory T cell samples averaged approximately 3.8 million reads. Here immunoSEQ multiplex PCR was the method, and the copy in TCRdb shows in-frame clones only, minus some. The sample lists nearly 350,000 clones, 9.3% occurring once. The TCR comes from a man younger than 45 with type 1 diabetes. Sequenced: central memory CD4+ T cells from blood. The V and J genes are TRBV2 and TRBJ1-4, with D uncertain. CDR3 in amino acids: CASRSSAGGLMRKLFF. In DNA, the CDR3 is TGTGCCAGCAGGTCATCGGCCGGCGGGTTAATGAGGAAACTGTTTTTT.